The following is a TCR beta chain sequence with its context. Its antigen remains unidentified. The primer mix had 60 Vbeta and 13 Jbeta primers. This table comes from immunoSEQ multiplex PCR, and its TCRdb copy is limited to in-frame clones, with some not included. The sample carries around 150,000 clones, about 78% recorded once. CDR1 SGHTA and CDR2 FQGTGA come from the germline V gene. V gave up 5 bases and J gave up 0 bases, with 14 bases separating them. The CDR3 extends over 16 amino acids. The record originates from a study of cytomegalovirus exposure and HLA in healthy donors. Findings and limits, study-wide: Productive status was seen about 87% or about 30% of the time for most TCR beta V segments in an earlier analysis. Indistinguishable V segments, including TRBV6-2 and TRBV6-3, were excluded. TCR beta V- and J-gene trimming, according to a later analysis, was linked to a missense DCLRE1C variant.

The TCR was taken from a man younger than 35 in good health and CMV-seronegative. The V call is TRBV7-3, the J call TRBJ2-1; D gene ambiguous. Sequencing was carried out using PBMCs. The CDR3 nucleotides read TGTGCCAGCAGCGCACAGCTCTTAAGCTCCTACAATGAGCAGTTCTTC. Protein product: CASSAQLLSSYNEQFF.